The source of this TCR beta chain is a study of molecular identifiers for immune sequencing clone quantification. The germline gives CDR1 MNHEY, CDR2 SVGEGT. V dropped 1 base and J dropped 4; count of bases not matched to a gene: 8. CDR3 length equals 16 residues. TCRdb used MiXCR to reprocess the PCR reads, holding one entry per CDR3 protein. The table has 300,000 to 350,000 distinct CDR3 sequences, 20% to 25% seen once; the top ten hold about 0.81%. General study results and limits: Effector cells kept over 99% of their molecules in clones above 20 RNA copies, while naive cells kept under 1% there.

This clonotype was counted many times. Its antigen is as yet unknown. This clonotype originated in a human donor in good health. Some libraries in this study had Jurkat cell RNA spiked in. Sequencing was performed on naive CD8+ T cells from blood, with Jurkat cell RNA spiked in. Subset denoted: FACS-sorted CD8+CD4-CCR7+CD45RA+ naive T cells. The rearrangement links TRBV6-2 or TRBV6-3 to TRBJ2-7; 9 bases align to TRBD1. The CDR3 here is CASSYFMGTGTYEQYF. The CDR3 coding sequence is TGTGCCAGCAGTTACTTCATGGGGACAGGGACGTACGAGCAGTACTTC.